The 21 T cell receptor beta chains reported below all come from one sample, sequenced in a study of blood T cell repertoires in COVID-19. The assay was immunoSEQ multiplex PCR, and TCRdb's table has in-frame clones only and misses some. This sample carries about 260,000 clones, 84% of them seen once, and the ten largest clones take 8.6%. The specimen sequenced was peripheral blood. These receptors came from a human donor in a cohort sampled during active COVID-19.

The rearrangement uses TRBV29-1 and TRBJ1-2, with D possibly being TRBD1 (5 bases). The CDR3 extends over 13 amino acids. Between the trimmed V and J ends, which lost 1 base and 8 bases, there was a span of 14 bases. From germline, CDR1 is SQVTM and CDR2 ANQGSEA. The DNA for the CDR3 is TGCAGCGTTGAAGGGGCAGGGCCTGAGGGCTACACCTTC. Its translation is CSVEGAGPEGYTF.

The chain employs TRBV11-2 and TRBJ2-1; D is perhaps TRBD2 (5 bases). CDR3 length equals 15 residues. The V gene lost 4 bases and the J gene lost 5 bases, with 15 bases spanning the gap. Germline V gene sequence: CDR1 SGHAT, CDR2 FQNNGV. The CDR3, as DNA: TGTGCCAGCAGCTCGGCTCGGGGTGCCAACAATGAGCAGTTCTTC. The encoded protein is CASSSARGANNEQFF.

This chain connects TRBV28 to TRBJ2-6; D perhaps matches TRBD1 (6 bases). Germline assignment: CDR1 MDHEN and CDR2 SYDVKM. V was pared by 10 bases and J by 0 bases, with 13 bases between. This CDR3 has 15 amino acids. Here the CDR3 DNA reads TGTGCCACTACCCGAGGGGGCTCTGGGGCCAACGTCCTGACTTTC. Translated: CATTRGGSGANVLTF.

The rearrangement joins TRBV2 to TRBJ2-7; possibly TRBD2 for D (5 bases). The CDR3 totals 14 residues. The V end was cut by 3 bases, the J end by 7 bases, with 16 bases between. The germline V gene encodes CDR1 SNHLY and CDR2 FYNNEI. The CDR3 loop is CASSEGRATGEQYF. DNA for the CDR3: TGTGCCAGCAGTGAGGGTCGGGCGACGGGAGAGCAGTACTTC.

This clone was picked up a small number of times. This rearrangement joins TRBV6-1 to TRBJ2-1, with 8 nucleotides matching TRBD2. This CDR3 has 16 residues. Germline CDR1 is MNHNS and CDR2 is SASEGT. Trimming cost V 3 bases and J 2 bases; bases outside gene matches: 6. In DNA, the CDR3 is TGTGCCAGCAGTGATTCTATAGCGGGGCCCTACAATGAGCAGTTCTTC. Its protein is CASSDSIAGPYNEQFF.

The sample holds one count of this clone. The DNA for the CDR3 is TGTGCCAGCAGCCCCGGGACATACTATAACTATGGCTACACCTTC. It codes for CASSPGTYYNYGYTF. The gene calls are TRBV6-5 and TRBJ1-2; the D gene is possibly TRBD1 (6 bases). The CDR3 contains 15 residues. Germline loops: CDR1 MNHEY, CDR2 SVGAGI. The ends were cut back, 6 bases at V and 1 base at J, with 15 bases in the middle.

The genes are TRBV3-1 (or the pseudogene TRBV3-2) and TRBJ2-3; 10 bases are a match to TRBD2. CDR1 is LGHDT, CDR2 YNNKEL, per germline (reference sequence). CDR3 length equals 14 residues. Trimming removed 1 base from V and 14 bases from J; junction bases left unmatched: 9. CDR3 sequence reads: CASSQGRLAGDGYF. CDR3 sequence (DNA): TGTGCCAGCAGCCAAGGAAGGCTAGCGGGGGATGGGTATTTT.

This chain uses TRBV25-1 with TRBJ1-3, with 7 bases aligning to TRBD1. V shed 8 bases, J shed 2 bases, and the junction held 9 bases outside the gene matches. This CDR3 is 15 amino acids long. CDR1 and CDR2 from the germline V gene are MGHDK and SYGVNS. The CDR3 DNA is TGTGCCAGCTTAAGCGTCGGACAGGCTGGAAACACCATATATTTT. Amino acid sequence: CASLSVGQAGNTIYF.

The rearrangement joins TRBV27 to TRBJ2-5, with 10 bases that match TRBD1. With 6 bases clipped from V and 4 bases from J, the junction kept 8 bases outside the gene matches. The germline V gene has CDR1 MNHEY and CDR2 SMNVEV (reference sequence). The CDR3 has 15 amino acids. As DNA, the CDR3 is TGTGCCAGCAGCCCCCACGGGACAGGGGTAGAGACCCAGTACTTC. Residues: CASSPHGTGVETQYF.

In DNA, the CDR3 is TGTGCCAGCAGTTTAACTGCGGCCTATCAGCCCCAGCATTTT. It translates to CASSLTAAYQPQHF. The chain employs TRBV28 and TRBJ1-5, with D unclear. Germline CDR1 is MDHEN and CDR2 is SYDVKM. This CDR3 region has 14 residues. V was clipped by 2 bases and J by 5 bases, with 10 bases between them.

The genes are TRBV19 and TRBJ2-5, with 15 bases that match TRBD2. Trimming at V came to 4 bases and at J to 4 bases, leaving 13 bases not matched to a gene. CDR1 and CDR2 from the germline V gene are LNHDA and SQIVND (reference sequence). This CDR3 is built from 19 residues. The CDR3 reads CASSRLGLAGGQGGETQYF. Here the CDR3 DNA reads TGTGCCAGTAGTAGGCTCGGACTAGCGGGAGGGCAGGGTGGAGAGACCCAGTACTTC.

This clone was observed a few times. This sequence joins TRBV27 and TRBJ1-6; D call uncertain. This CDR3 has 12 residues. Trimming shortened V by 3 bases and J by 10 bases, and 7 bases separated the two germline ends. Germline lookup yields CDR1 MNHEY and CDR2 SMNVEV (reference sequence). CDR3 amino acids: CASSFTESPLHF. The CDR3 nucleotides are TGTGCCAGCAGTTTCACGGAGTCACCCCTCCACTTT.

This chain uses TRBV7-9 with TRBJ2-5; tentatively, D is TRBD1 (6 bases). The germline V gene encodes CDR1 SEHNR and CDR2 FQNEAQ (reference sequence). This CDR3 comprises 13 residues. V lost 5 bases and J 5 bases, leaving 12 bases between the germline ends. CDR3 in amino acids: CASSLMRGETQYF. CDR3 nucleotides: TGTGCCAGCAGCCTCATGAGGGGGGAGACCCAGTACTTC. The full variable domain, completed using reference TRBV7-9 and TRBJ2-5, is DTGVSQNPRHKITKRGQNVTFRCDPISEHNRLYWYRQTLGQGPEFLTYFQNEAQLEKSRLLSDRFSAERPKGSFSTLEIQRTEQGDSAMYLCASSLMRGETQYFGPGTRLLVL.

Many counts were recorded for this clone. This rearrangement joins TRBV5-1 to TRBJ1-4, with D maybe TRBD1 (5 bases). Per germline, CDR1 SGHRS and CDR2 YFSETQ. The CDR3 is made up of 13 amino acids. The V gene lost 2 bases and the J gene lost 14 bases, with 16 bases spanning the gap. CDR3: CASSFWGGTLLFF. CDR3 coding DNA: TGCGCCAGCAGCTTCTGGGGCGGGACCCTTCTGTTTTTT.

This chain uses TRBV4-2 with TRBJ2-1, with TRBD2 matching over 7 bases. With 4 bases clipped from V and 7 bases from J, the junction kept 7 bases outside the gene matches. The CDR3 is 14 residues long. Germline CDR1 and CDR2: LGHNA and YNFKEQ. DNA for the CDR3: TGTGCCAGCAGCCTTACGACTAGCCCGAATGAGCAGTTCTTC. It yields the protein CASSLTTSPNEQFF.

The chain uses TRBV15 and TRBJ2-7, with TRBD2 as a possible D gene (5 bases). Between the trimmed V and J ends, which lost 1 base and 0 bases, there was a span of 13 bases. The CDR3 contains 16 residues. Germline CDR1 and CDR2: LNHNV and YYDKDF (reference sequence). The CDR3 nucleotides are TGTGCCACCAGCAGAGTACGGGGTAGGATCTCCTACGAGCAGTACTTC. It translates to CATSRVRGRISYEQYF.

The CDR3 region has the DNA TGTGCCAGCAGCTTGGATCTAGGGGTTGGCTACACCTTC. This codes for CASSLDLGVGYTF. The V call is TRBV5-5, the J call TRBJ1-2; TRBD1 might be the D (5 bases). Per germline, CDR1 SGHKS and CDR2 YYEKEE (reference sequence). The germline V and J ends were trimmed by 0 bases and 7 bases, with 10 bases remaining between them. This CDR3 spans 13 amino acids.

This clone was recorded only once. The chain combines TRBV19 with TRBJ1-2; D not certain. Trimming pared 5 bases from V and 4 bases from J, leaving 14 bases between. Germline V gene lookup returns CDR1 LNHDA and CDR2 SQIVND (reference sequence). This CDR3 has 14 residues. CDR3 nucleotide sequence: TGTGCCAGTAGTGAGGAGCCCCACTTCTATGGCTACACCTTC. Its translation: CASSEEPHFYGYTF.

CDR3 loop: CASSGDRSEKLFF. The CDR3 DNA sequence: TGTGCCAGCAGCGGTGACAGATCCGAAAAACTGTTTTTT. This chain joins TRBV21-1 and TRBJ1-4; the listed D gene, TRBD1, was not tested against the DNA. TRBV21-1 is deemed a pseudogene. This CDR3 spans 13 amino acids.

This sequence joins TRBV7-9 and TRBJ1-2; unclear D gene. Trimming took off 2 bases at V and 7 bases at J, with 5 bases between the two ends. CDR1 is SEHNR, CDR2 FQNEAQ, per germline (reference sequence). The CDR3 runs 11 residues. CDR3 DNA: TGTGCCAGCAGCTTACCTCCTGGCTACACCTTC. It yields the protein CASSLPPGYTF.

The chain is built from TRBV2 and TRBJ1-2; D possibly corresponds to TRBD1 (5 bases). V lost 0 bases to trimming and J lost 2 bases, with 7 bases between them. The CDR3 extends over 14 amino acids. Germline assignment: CDR1 SNHLY and CDR2 FYNNEI. Here the CDR3 DNA reads TGTGCCAGCAGTGAAGCTACAGGCAACTATGGCTACACCTTC. It yields the protein CASSEATGNYGYTF. Variable domain in full (rest from reference TRBV2 and TRBJ1-2): EPEVTQTPSHQVTQMGQEVILRCVPISNHLYFYWYRQILGQKVEFLVSFYNNEISEKSEIFDDQFSVERPDGSNFTLKIRSTKLEDSAMYFCASSEATGNYGYTFGSGTRLTVV.